This TCR beta chain was retrieved from a study of vaccination and CD4 T cells after COVID-19. Details on this clonotype: Its matching antigen is unknown.

Cultured CD4+ T cell DNA was sequenced using the Oncomine TCR Beta short-read assay. One entry per CDR3 protein, called by TCRdb with MiXCR from the PCR reads. The table has about 20,000 distinct CDR3 sequences, 66% seen once; the top ten hold around 3.8%. Germline CDR1 LGHNA, CDR2 YSLEER. The CDR3 has 15 residues. Trimming removed 1 base at V and 6 bases at J, with 15 bases between. Specified treatment: approximately 9-day PBMC culture with coronavirus spike peptide pools or control peptides (ViraFEST assay). The sample taken for sequencing was CD4+ T cells from blood, cultured in vitro. The chain employs TRBV4-3 and TRBJ1-2; no firm D call. The receptor was isolated from a human donor who had recovered from COVID-19. The DNA for the CDR3 is TGCGCCAGCAGCCAAGCTCTGCGCCGTTTGGATGGCTACACCTTC. Translation: CASSQALRRLDGYTF.